This entry lists 14 T cell receptor beta chains sequenced from one sample in a study of T cell clones after liver transplantation. This table comes from immunoSEQ multiplex PCR, and its TCRdb copy is limited to in-frame clones, with some not included. The sample has roughly 80,000 clones, over 80% seen once. Specimen: CD4+ T cells from blood, collected just over 45 months after liver transplant. The receptors were gathered from a human patient who received a liver transplant. Among the T cells, some may be from the graft donor.

V and J are TRBV2 and TRBJ2-7; D remains ambiguous. V lost 6 bases, J lost 2 bases, and 14 bases lay in between. Germline CDR1 reads SNHLY; CDR2 reads FYNNEI. The CDR3 spans 14 residues. CDR3 sequence reads: CASSRDGQAYEQYF. The CDR3 DNA is TGTGCCAGCAGCCGAGACGGGCAAGCCTACGAGCAGTACTTC.

V usage is TRBV18 and J usage is TRBJ1-1; maybe TRBD1 (6 bases). Germline values: CDR1 KGHSH, CDR2 LQKENI. The ends were cut back, 4 bases at V and 1 base at J, with 13 bases in the middle. The length of the CDR3 is 15 residues. This CDR3 reads CASSRGDISNTEAFF. DNA for the CDR3: TGTGCCAGCTCACGGGGGGACATCTCGAACACTGAAGCTTTCTTT.

The V gene is TRBV30, the J gene TRBJ2-4, with a weak D call TRBD2 (6 bases). Germline V gene lookup returns CDR1 GTSNPN and CDR2 SVGIG (reference sequence). The ends were cut back, 0 bases at V and 9 bases at J, with 12 bases in the middle. CDR3 size: 13 residues. The CDR3 DNA sequence: TGTGCCTGGAGTGTTTCGGGAGAGGCCATTCAGTACTTC. This sequence encodes CAWSVSGEAIQYF.

J is TRBJ1-3 and V is TRBV28; D is uncertain. CDR1 and CDR2 from the germline V gene are MDHEN and SYDVKM. The CDR3 is 13 amino acids. V lost 5 bases and J lost 2, with 7 bases in between. CDR3 region: CASSPPTGNTIYF. The CDR3 bases are TGTGCCAGCAGTCCTCCGACTGGAAACACCATATATTTT.

The chain joins TRBV28 to TRBJ1-1, with D unresolved. This CDR3 comprises 13 residues. Trimming removed 2 bases at V and 7 bases at J, with 11 bases between. The germline gives CDR1 MDHEN, CDR2 SYDVKM. CDR3 sequence (DNA): TGTGCCAGCAGTTTACTAGAGGGCTATGAAGCTTTCTTT. Translating gives CASSLLEGYEAFF. Combining the CDR3 with reference TRBV28 and TRBJ1-1 gives the whole variable domain DVKVTQSSRYLVKRTGEKVFLECVQDMDHENMFWYRQDPGLGLRLIYFSYDVKMKEKGDIPEGYSVSREKKERFSLILESASTNQTSMYLCASSLLEGYEAFFGQGTRLTVV.

The chain combines TRBV5-1 with TRBJ1-2; no reliable D call. There are 15 residues in the CDR3. The germline CDR1 and CDR2 sequences are SGHRS and YFSETQ. V lost 0 bases, J lost 5 bases, and 14 bases lay in between. The CDR3 reads CASSLEGRHSYGYTF. The CDR3 coding sequence is TGCGCCAGCAGCTTGGAAGGTCGTCACTCGTATGGCTACACCTTC.

CDR3 amino acids: CASTPGAIETQYF. CDR3 nucleotides: TGTGCCAGCACCCCTGGGGCGATCGAGACCCAGTACTTC. The chain has TRBV7-9 and TRBJ2-5; D might be TRBD1 (5 bases). Germline V CDR1 and CDR2: SEHNR, FQNEAQ (reference sequence). The CDR3 loop spans 13 amino acids. V was cut by 7 bases and J by 5 bases, with 14 bases left in between.

V is TRBV6-6 and J is TRBJ2-7; D might be TRBD2 (6 bases). This CDR3 is 13 amino acids long. Per the germline V gene, CDR1 is MNHNY and CDR2 is SVGAGI (reference sequence). The ends were cut back, 5 bases at V and 3 bases at J, with 11 bases in the middle. CDR3 in amino acids: CASSLRENYEQYF. CDR3 coding DNA: TGTGCCAGCAGTCTTCGGGAGAACTACGAGCAGTACTTC.

CDR3 nucleotide sequence: TGTGCCAGCAGACCAACAGGGATCGGAAACACCATATATTTT. It translates to CASRPTGIGNTIYF. The J gene is TRBJ1-3, the V gene TRBV6-5; TRBD1 is a possible D gene (6 bases). CDR1 MNHEY and CDR2 SVGAGI come from the germline V gene. This CDR3 region has 14 residues. The V end was cut by 6 bases, the J end by 4 bases, with 13 bases between.

This clone occurred a few times. The rearrangement uses TRBV4-3 and TRBJ2-7, with D possibly TRBD1 on 5 matching bases. The length of the CDR3 is 17 residues. The germline gives CDR1 LGHNA, CDR2 YSLEER. The V end was cut by 1 base, the J end by 5 bases, with 21 bases between. Here the CDR3 DNA reads TGCGCCAGCAGCCAAGTTCACCCGAGCGACCTAGGGGACGAGCAGTACTTC. Its protein product is CASSQVHPSDLGDEQYF.

This chain connects TRBV25-1 to TRBJ2-1, with D uncertain. The ends were cut back, 5 bases at V and 9 bases at J, with 14 bases in the middle. The germline gives CDR1 MGHDK, CDR2 SYGVNS. CDR3 length: 13 amino acids. For the CDR3, the DNA is TGTGCCAGCAGTCGGCAGTTAGGGATTGAGCAGTTCTTC. Translating it yields CASSRQLGIEQFF.

The rearrangement joins TRBV27 to TRBJ1-1; 9 positions agree with TRBD1. Germline V gene data show CDR1 as MNHEY and CDR2 as SMNVEV (reference sequence). The CDR3 length is 15 residues. Trimming at V came to 5 bases and at J to 6 bases, leaving 10 bases not matched to a gene. CDR3 loop: CASSRMDRGHAEAFF. The DNA of the CDR3 is TGTGCCAGCAGTCGGATGGACAGGGGCCACGCTGAAGCTTTCTTT.

This clone came up a few times. The rearrangement joins TRBV7-8 to TRBJ2-2; D perhaps matches TRBD1 (6 bases). CDR3 length equals 13 residues. Germline CDR1 and CDR2: SGHVS and FQNEAQ. Trimming removed 6 bases at V and 6 bases at J, with 11 bases between. CDR3 DNA: TGTGCCAGCAGTCTTGACAGGTCCGGGGAGCTGTTTTTT. It specifies CASSLDRSGELFF.

The rearrangement uses TRBV7-9 and TRBJ1-1; TRBD1 agrees at 8 bases. Germline loops: CDR1 SEHNR, CDR2 FQNEAQ (reference sequence). Trimming at V came to 6 bases and at J to 4 bases, leaving 13 bases not matched to a gene. The CDR3 extends over 16 amino acids. The CDR3 sequence is CASSTEDRGTRTEAFF. The CDR3 DNA reads TGTGCCAGCAGTACAGAAGACAGGGGAACCCGCACTGAAGCTTTCTTT.